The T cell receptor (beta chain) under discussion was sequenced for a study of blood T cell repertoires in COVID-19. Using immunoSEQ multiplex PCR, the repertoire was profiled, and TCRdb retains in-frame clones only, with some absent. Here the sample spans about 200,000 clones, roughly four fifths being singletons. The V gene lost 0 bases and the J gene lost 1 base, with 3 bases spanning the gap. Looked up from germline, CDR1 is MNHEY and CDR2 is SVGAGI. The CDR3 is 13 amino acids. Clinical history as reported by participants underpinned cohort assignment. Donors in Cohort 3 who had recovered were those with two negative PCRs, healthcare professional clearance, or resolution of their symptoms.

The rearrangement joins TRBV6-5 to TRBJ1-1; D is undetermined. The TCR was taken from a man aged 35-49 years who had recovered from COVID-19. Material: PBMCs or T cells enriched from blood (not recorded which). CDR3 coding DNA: TGTGCCAGCAGTTACTCCCAGAACACTGAAGCTTTCTTT. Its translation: CASSYSQNTEAFF.